This TCR beta chain was obtained from a study of blood T cell repertoires in COVID-19. Turning to the study itself: Donors in the United States, Italy and Spain gave samples during acute or convalescent COVID-19. T cells, B-cell-depleted T cells, or PBMCs provided the cDNA or gDNA that served as material.

The CDR3 loop spans 14 amino acids. Germline CDR1 SGHRS, CDR2 YFSETQ. V was cut by 1 base and J by 7 bases, with 11 bases left in between. Participants reported their clinical history, and cohort assignment relied on those reports. Original handling: Reference gene primer amplification gave estimated nucleated cell counts. TCRdb's copy holds only in-frame clones and misses some; the assay was immunoSEQ multiplex PCR. The V and J calls and the clone size are those of that table, but D and trimming were determined from the DNA. This sample has around 220,000 clones, with around 90% found just once. The chain couples TRBV5-1 to TRBJ1-4; D possibly corresponds to TRBD1 (5 bases). The sequence was obtained from a woman aged 25 to 39 with acute COVID-19. Sequencing input: PBMCs or T cells enriched from blood (not recorded which). The CDR3 is CASSLRGRGEKLFF. CDR3 nucleotides: TGCGCCAGCAGCTTGCGAGGGAGGGGTGAAAAACTGTTTTTT.